This T cell receptor beta chain was identified in a study of beta chain features in type 1 diabetes. Isolated RNA was reverse transcribed in full, so expressed TCRB transcripts were sequenced. The assay was immunoSEQ multiplex PCR, and TCRdb's table has in-frame clones only and misses some. This table has some 270,000 clones, approximately 10% appearing once. Findings and limits, study-wide: Within each of all four CD4+ subsets, Type 1 diabetes patients had TCRB CDR3s that were moderately but significantly shorter. Any PCR bias toward short templates would affect both groups alike.

With regard to this clone: Its antigen is currently unknown.

The length of the CDR3 is 15 residues. CDR1 and CDR2 (germline): SGHTA, FQGNSA. The trim removed 5 bases at V and 0 bases at J, leaving 6 bases unmatched. This TCR was recovered from a man in his thirties or forties with type 1 diabetes. The sample taken for sequencing was naive CD4+ T cells from blood. This chain connects TRBV7-2 to TRBJ2-7; TRBD2 agrees at 8 bases. The CDR3 reads CASSESGGHSYEQYF. CDR3 DNA sequence: TGTGCCAGCAGCGAAAGCGGGGGCCACTCCTACGAGCAGTACTTC. Based on the CDR3 plus reference TRBV7-2 and TRBJ2-7, the full variable domain is GAGVSQSPSNKVTEKGKDVELRCDPISGHTALYWYRQSLGQGLEFLIYFQGNSAPDKSGLPSDRFSAERTGGSVSTLTIQRTQQEDSAVYLCASSESGGHSYEQYFGPGTRLTVT.